Below, 8 T cell receptor beta chains from the same sample are listed, as sequenced in a study of response to subunit inactivated influenza vaccine. MiXCR, run by TCRdb on the RT-PCR reads, gives a single entry per CDR3 protein. The sample lists roughly 500,000 distinct CDR3 sequences, roughly a quarter occurring once. These sequences were also reported in another study, on T cells expressing NK-cell markers. This second study notes: UMIs were included in TCR beta cDNA generated by 5'RACE template switching.

This sample comprised CD4+ T cells sorted from PBMCs, obtained 12 days after vaccination. Receptor source: a man between 50 and 59 years old who received an inactivated influenza vaccine.

This clonotype was found a few times. The rearrangement uses TRBV12-3 or TRBV12-4 and TRBJ1-1; TRBD1 matches 8 bases. The CDR3 is made up of 13 amino acids. V trimming: 5 bases; J trimming: 8 bases; junction bases outside the gene matches: 7. Here the CDR3 reads CASSTRGLSEAFF. The DNA for the CDR3 is TGTGCCAGCAGTACCAGGGGGCTCTCAGAAGCTTTCTTT.

This clonotype was seen only a few times. This sequence joins TRBV10-2 and TRBJ2-7, with TRBD1 matching 12 bases. J lost 7 bases, V lost 6 bases, and 4 bases had no gene match. The CDR3 is made up of 13 amino acids. Germline assignment: CDR1 WSHSY and CDR2 SAAADI. The CDR3 reads CASRGQGAGEQYF. In nucleotides, the CDR3 is TGCGCCAGCAGGGGACAGGGGGCCGGGGAGCAGTACTTC.

This clonotype was counted only a few times. The chain employs TRBV7-3 and TRBJ2-7, with D uncertain. The CDR3 is made up of 14 amino acids. Deletions cut 5 bases from V and 2 bases from J, with 13 bases between. The germline V gene has CDR1 SGHTA and CDR2 FQGTGA. The CDR3 sequence: CASSPRPGTYEQYF. CDR3 in DNA: TGTGCCAGCAGCCCCCGTCCGGGCACCTACGAGCAGTACTTC. Full variable domain (rest looked up from reference TRBV7-3 and TRBJ2-7): GAGVSQTPSNKVTEKGKYVELRCDPISGHTALYWYRQSLGQGPEFLIYFQGTGAADDSGLPNDRFFAVRPEGSVSTLKIQRTERGDSAVYLCASSPRPGTYEQYFGPGTRLTVT.

V is TRBV20-1 and J is TRBJ2-7, with D possibly TRBD1 on 6 matching bases. This CDR3 is built from 12 residues. The V gene lost 6 bases and the J gene lost 4 bases, with 13 bases spanning the gap. Germline V CDR1 and CDR2: DFQATT, SNEGSKA (reference sequence). The CDR3: CSARGRSYEQYF. The CDR3, as DNA: TGCAGTGCCAGGGGACGGTCTTACGAGCAGTACTTC.

J is TRBJ2-7 and V is TRBV19; TRBD2 matches at 13 bases. Germline V gene sequence: CDR1 LNHDA, CDR2 SQIVND (reference sequence). This CDR3 has 14 amino acids. V dropped 1 base and J dropped 6; count of bases not matched to a gene: 0. CDR3 bases: TGTGCCAGTAGTATAGGACTAGCGGGAGGCGAGCAGTACTTC. This codes for CASSIGLAGGEQYF.

In this sample, this clonotype turned up once. CDR3 protein: CSPSGRARETQYF. CDR3 nucleotides: TGCAGTCCAAGCGGGAGGGCCAGGGAGACCCAGTACTTC. This sequence joins TRBV20-1 and TRBJ2-5, with 10 bases matching TRBD2. With V trimmed by 8 bases and J by 5 bases, 8 bases remained unmatched. Germline CDR1 and CDR2: DFQATT and SNEGSKA (reference sequence). This CDR3 has 13 residues.

This sequence joins TRBV6-1 and TRBJ2-4; D might be TRBD1 (6 bases). The CDR3 loop spans 14 amino acids. V shed 1 base and J shed 6 bases, with 10 bases lying between them. Germline V CDR1 and CDR2: MNHNS, SASEGT. CDR3 in amino acids: CASSEGGGVNIQYF. The CDR3 nucleotides read TGTGCCAGCAGTGAAGGTGGGGGCGTAAACATTCAGTACTTC.

In its sample, this clonotype was seen a few times. The chain joins TRBV2 to TRBJ2-7; 9 bases align to TRBD2. With V trimmed by 2 bases and J by 5 bases, 7 bases remained unmatched. Per germline, CDR1 SNHLY and CDR2 FYNNEI. There are 15 residues in the CDR3. The CDR3 DNA follows: TGTGCCAGCAGTGAAATCGGTCTAGCGGGGAACGAGCAGTACTTC. Residues: CASSEIGLAGNEQYF.